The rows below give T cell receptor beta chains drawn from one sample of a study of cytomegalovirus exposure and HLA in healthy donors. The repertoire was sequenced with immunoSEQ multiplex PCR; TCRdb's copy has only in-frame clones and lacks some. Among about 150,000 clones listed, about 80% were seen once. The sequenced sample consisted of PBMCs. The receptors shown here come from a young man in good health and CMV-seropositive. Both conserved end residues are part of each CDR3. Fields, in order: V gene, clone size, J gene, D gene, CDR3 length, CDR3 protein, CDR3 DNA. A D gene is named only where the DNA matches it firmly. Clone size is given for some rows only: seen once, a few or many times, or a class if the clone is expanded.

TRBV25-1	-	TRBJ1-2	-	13	CASSDRVLDGYTF	TGTGCCAGCAGTGACAGGGTGCTGGATGGCTACACCTTC
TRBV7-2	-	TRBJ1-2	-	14	CASNLDQQASGYTF	TGTGCCAGCAACTTAGATCAACAGGCTTCGGGCTACACCTTC
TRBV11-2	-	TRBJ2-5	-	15	CANSSYRDTEETQYF	TGTGCCAACAGCTCATACAGGGATACCGAAGAGACCCAGTACTTC
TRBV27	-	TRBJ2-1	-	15	CASSPGARSYNEQFF	TGTGCCAGCAGCCCCGGAGCCCGCTCCTACAATGAGCAGTTCTTC
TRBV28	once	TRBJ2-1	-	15	CASSRVETAYNEQFF	TGTGCCAGCAGTAGGGTTGAGACAGCCTACAATGAGCAGTTCTTC
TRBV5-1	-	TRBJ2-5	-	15	CASSSYYPFGETQYF	TGCGCCAGCAGCTCCTATTACCCCTTCGGAGAGACCCAGTACTTC
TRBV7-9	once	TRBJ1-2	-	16	CASSSGSAGDGYGYTF	TGTGCCAGCAGCTCCGGTTCAGCGGGGGACGGCTATGGCTACACCTTC
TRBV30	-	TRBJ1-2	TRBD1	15	CAWSVQRTGHYGYTF	TGTGCCTGGAGTGTACAACGGACAGGGCACTATGGCTACACCTTC
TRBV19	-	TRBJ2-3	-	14	CASSLEDATDTQYF	TGTGCCAGTAGTTTGGAGGACGCCACAGATACGCAGTATTTT
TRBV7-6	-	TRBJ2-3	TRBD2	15	CASSYRGGRGDTQYF	TGTGCCAGCAGCTATCGGGGGGGGCGGGGAGATACGCAGTATTTT
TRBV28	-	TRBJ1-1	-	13	CASTSGERTEAFF	TGTGCCAGCACATCCGGGGAGCGCACTGAAGCTTTCTTT
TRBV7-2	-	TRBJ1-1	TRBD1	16	CASSLPGQGVDTEAFF	TGTGCCAGCAGCTTACCGGGACAGGGTGTAGACACTGAAGCTTTCTTT
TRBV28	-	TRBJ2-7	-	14	CASTLAPSWSEQYF	TGTGCCAGCACCCTGGCTCCTTCTTGGTCCGAGCAGTACTTC
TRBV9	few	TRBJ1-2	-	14	CASSVPRGLYGYTF	TGTGCCAGCAGCGTACCCAGGGGCCTCTATGGCTACACCTTC
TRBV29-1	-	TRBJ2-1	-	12	CSVKDRNNEQFF	TGCAGCGTCAAGGACAGAAACAATGAGCAGTTCTTC